These 9 T cell receptor beta chains were sequenced from one sample in a study of tumor and adjacent non-tumor tissue in lung cancer (dated by TCRdb to the late 2010s). Receptor amplification or capture employed multiplex PCR. The sequencer listed for this sample is Illumina HiSeq 2500. TCRbeta libraries were constructed through three rounds of nested PCR with primers (Table S4) according to protocols modified from ARM-PCR. TCRdb reran the public reads through fastp at Q25 and MiXCR, keeping productive beta chains. Rows are combined by CDR3 protein, so each entry shows the most common genes and DNA. Recorded for this sample are 200,000 to 250,000 distinct CDR3 sequences; 71% of them occurred a single time. The ten largest clones add up to approximately 26% of the sample. RNA was extracted from bulk unsorted tissue and checked for quality with a NanoDrop ND-1000 and an Agilent 2100. Input material: lung tumor tissue. These receptors all come from a man aged 60 to 75 with non-small cell lung cancer.

With respect to this clonotype: One end of the junction fails to match germline, which may point to a read error. V gene TRBV6-5 combines with J gene TRBJ2-2; D possibly matches TRBD1 or TRBD2 (5 bases each). The germline V gene has CDR1 MNHEY and CDR2 SVGAGI. The CDR3 has 17 amino acids. The CDR3 is CASSYFQGPANTGELFF. The DNA of the CDR3 is TGTGCCAGCAGTTACTTCCAGGGACCGGCGAACACCGGGGAGTTGTTTTTT.

This clonotype was picked up a small number of times. The rearrangement links TRBV28 to TRBJ2-1; D possibly uses TRBD1 or TRBD2 (5 bases each). V was shortened by 7 bases and J by 0 bases, with 13 bases between the two germline ends. The V gene's germline CDR1 is MDHEN and CDR2 SYDVKM. This CDR3 region has 15 residues. CDR3 sequence (DNA): TGTGCCAGCAATCCTTCGGGACGCTCCTACAATGAGCAGTTCTTC. Translation gives CASNPSGRSYNEQFF.

This chain connects TRBV6-1 to TRBJ1-2, with D uncertain. The CDR3 is made up of 9 amino acids. Per the germline V gene, CDR1 is MNHNS and CDR2 is SASEGT. The CDR3 loop reads CVGNTPGTF. The CDR3 DNA follows: TGTGTCGGCAATACGCCTGGTACCTTC.

Of note for this clonotype: A much larger clone lies one base from this, so it may be a read error. V and J are TRBV6-6 and TRBJ1-1; D unresolved. Looked up from germline, CDR1 is MNHNY and CDR2 is SVGAGI (reference sequence). Trimming shortened V by 2 bases and J by 9 bases, and 19 bases separated the two germline ends. The CDR3 sequence is 15 residues long. CDR3 in DNA: TGTGCCAGCAGTTACGTGGCAAAATGGCGCGGTAAAGCTTTCTTT. Translation gives CASSYVAKWRGKAFF.

In its sample, this clonotype was seen once. A read error may be the cause here, since a much bigger clone is one base away. Likely a read error: the CDR3 ends without its conserved phenylalanine or tryptophan. This chain joins TRBV4-1 and TRBJ2-2; no clear D. Per germline, CDR1 MGHRA and CDR2 YSYEKL. The V and J ends lost 4 bases and 1 base respectively, with 7 bases between them. The CDR3 has 14 amino acids. The CDR3 DNA sequence: TGCGCCAGCAGCCGCCTACTGAACACCGGGGAGCTGTTTATT. It is translated as CASSRLLNTGELFI.

A note on this clonotype: No conserved phenylalanine or tryptophan is present at the end of the CDR3, so a read error is the likely explanation. J is TRBJ2-2 and V is TRBV11-2; D gene unclear. Trimming took off 1 base at V and 4 bases at J, with 4 bases between the two ends. CDR3 length equals 13 residues. Germline V CDR1 and CDR2: SGHAT, FQNNGV. CDR3 amino acids: CASSLVFTGELFY. Written as DNA, the CDR3 is TGTGCCAGCAGCTTAGTTTTCACCGGGGAGCTGTTTTAT.

Ten or more counts support this clonotype. This chain uses TRBV5-6 with TRBJ1-2; D is perhaps TRBD1 (5 bases). This CDR3 spans 13 amino acids. Germline-derived CDR1 and CDR2 are SGHDT and YYEEEE. Deletions cut 4 bases from V and 4 bases from J, with 11 bases between. CDR3: CASSPGVLYGYTF. CDR3 in DNA: TGTGCCAGCAGCCCGGGGGTACTCTATGGCTACACCTTC.

Concerning this clonotype itself: This CDR3 fails to terminate in the conserved phenylalanine or tryptophan, so it likely reflects a read error. This sequence joins TRBV11-3 and TRBJ1-1; D not certain. This CDR3 is 13 amino acids long. Germline V lookup: CDR1 SGHNT, CDR2 YENEEA. The CDR3: CASSSLSNTEAFL. CDR3 sequence (DNA): TGTGCCAGTAGCTCCCTTTCGAACACTGAAGCTTTCTTA.

As regards this clonotype: This may stem from a read error, because a much larger clone lies one nucleotide away. The chain combines TRBV10-2 with TRBJ2-7, with 8 bases identical to TRBD2. Germline-derived CDR1 and CDR2 are WSHSY and SAAADI. V gave up 7 bases and J gave up 6 bases; unmatched junction bases: 11. The CDR3 totals 14 residues. The CDR3 reads CASTVTAGDSEQYF. For the CDR3, the DNA is TGCGCCAGCACTGTCACAGCGGGAGATTCCGAGCAGTACTTC.